This paragraph covers one TCR beta chain sequence. Its target is unknown. After removal of 5 bases from V and 1 base from J, the junction contained 9 bases not matched to a gene. This CDR3 has 17 amino acids. Germline V CDR1 and CDR2: MNHEY, SMNVEV (reference sequence). The PCR used 60 Vbeta and 13 Jbeta primers. The protocol was immunoSEQ multiplex PCR, while the TCRdb copy is restricted to in-frame clones and leaves out a portion. Of 150,000 to 200,000 clones listed, 82% are singletons. This sample was included in a study of cytomegalovirus exposure and HLA in healthy donors. Study-level points and caveats: A later analysis found common viral pathogens apparently linked to several of the most significant clusters. TRBV6-2, TRBV6-3 and some other V segments were excluded as indistinguishable.

This clonotype was obtained from a man aged 35-49 years in good health and CMV-seronegative. This rearrangement joins TRBV27 to TRBJ1-5; 9 bases map to TRBD1. Source material: PBMCs. This CDR3 is CASSRMGGQGSNQPQHF. The CDR3 coding sequence is TGTGCCAGCAGTCGCATGGGTGGACAGGGGAGCAATCAGCCCCAGCATTTT.